This passage covers 3 T cell receptor beta chains from one sample sequenced in a study of cytomegalovirus exposure and HLA in healthy donors. The assay was immunoSEQ multiplex PCR, and TCRdb's table has in-frame clones only and misses some. The data contain 90,000 to 130,000 clones, roughly 88% of them singletons. The sequencing input was PBMCs. The receptor source for this set is a young woman in good health and CMV-seronegative.

The genes are TRBV6-1 and TRBJ1-1, with D unclear. CDR1 is MNHNS, CDR2 SASEGT, per germline. Trimming left V 4 bases short and J 4 bases short, with 13 bases between. There are 14 residues in the CDR3. As DNA, the CDR3 is TGTGCCAGCAGTGCAACGGGAGGTAGCACTGAAGCTTTCTTT. Translated: CASSATGGSTEAFF.

This chain joins TRBV2 and TRBJ2-1; 9 nucleotides match TRBD2. The V gene end was trimmed by 0 bases and the J gene end by 5 bases; junction bases not matched to a gene: 5. Per the germline V gene, CDR1 is SNHLY and CDR2 is FYNNEI. The CDR3 covers 16 residues. CDR3: CASSEARLAGHNEQFF. For the CDR3, the DNA is TGTGCCAGCAGTGAAGCGCGGCTAGCGGGACACAATGAGCAGTTCTTC.

This clone has only a few counts. The rearrangement joins TRBV5-1 to TRBJ1-1, with no clear D. CDR3 length: 13 amino acids. Germline assignment: CDR1 SGHRS and CDR2 YFSETQ. Deletions cut 6 bases from V and 3 bases from J, with 12 bases between. This CDR3 is CASKEGVDTEAFF. CDR3 DNA sequence: TGCGCCAGCAAGGAGGGAGTAGACACTGAAGCTTTCTTT.